A single sample is the source of the 28 T cell receptor beta chains below, sequenced in a study of technical replicates of blood from several donors. Using immunoSEQ multiplex PCR, the repertoire was profiled, and TCRdb retains in-frame clones only, with some absent. This sample yields around 85,000 clones, of which roughly 94% are seen a single time; roughly 0.23% belongs to the top ten. The sample consisted of T cells isolated from PBMCs. The origin of the receptors is a human donor in good health.

The rearrangement uses TRBV30 and TRBJ2-1; no reliable D call. Germline assignment: CDR1 GTSNPN and CDR2 SVGIG (reference sequence). CDR3 size: 11 residues. V shed 3 bases and J shed 10 bases, with 10 bases lying between them. CDR3 in amino acids: CAWSPSGEQFF. As DNA, the CDR3 is TGTGCCTGGAGCCCTAGTGGGGAGCAGTTCTTC.

This chain links TRBV11-3 with TRBJ1-3; D unclear. Germline loops: CDR1 SGHNT, CDR2 YENEEA. Between the trimmed V and J ends, which lost 4 bases and 7 bases, there was a span of 5 bases. The CDR3 covers 11 residues. The CDR3, as DNA: TGTGCCAGCAGCTACTTGAACACCATATATTTT. Protein product: CASSYLNTIYF. Full variable domain (remainder filled in from reference TRBV11-3 and TRBJ1-3): EAGVVQSPRYKIIEKKQPVAFWCNPISGHNTLYWYLQNLGQGPELLIRYENEEAVDDSQLPKDRFSAERLKGVDSTLKIQPAELGDSAVYLCASSYLNTIYFGEGSWLTVV.

This chain uses TRBV7-2 with TRBJ1-6; D is unclear. The V and J ends lost 3 bases and 11 bases respectively, with 20 bases between them. The CDR3 is made up of 16 amino acids. The V gene's germline CDR1 is SGHTA and CDR2 FQGNSA. The CDR3 region is CASSFGPGFPHPPLHF. Here the CDR3 DNA reads TGTGCCAGCAGCTTCGGACCGGGATTTCCCCATCCACCCCTCCACTTT.

This rearrangement joins TRBV7-6 to TRBJ1-1; 10 nucleotides agree with TRBD1. The germline gives CDR1 SGHVS, CDR2 FNYEAQ. CDR3 length equals 16 residues. Trimming at V came to 5 bases and at J to 2 bases, leaving 8 bases not matched to a gene. The CDR3 protein is CASSPYRDRGNTEAFF. The CDR3 coding sequence is TGTGCCAGCAGCCCATACCGGGACAGGGGCAACACTGAAGCTTTCTTT.

Only one count was recorded for this clone. The genes are TRBV19 and TRBJ2-1, with 9 bases lining up with TRBD2. CDR1 is LNHDA and CDR2 is SQIVND in the germline V gene (reference sequence). The CDR3 sequence is 14 residues long. The V segment lost 4 bases and the J segment 4 bases; nucleotides outside the gene matches: 2. CDR3: CASSSLAGYNEQFF. In nucleotides, the CDR3 is TGTGCCAGTAGTAGCCTAGCGGGGTACAATGAGCAGTTCTTC.

This chain links TRBV5-1 with TRBJ2-3, with a weak D call TRBD2 (6 bases). Germline loops: CDR1 SGHRS, CDR2 YFSETQ. V lost 2 bases to trimming and J lost 7 bases, with 14 bases between them. The CDR3 covers 14 residues. The CDR3 sequence: CASSFGYSGNTQYF. Here the CDR3 DNA reads TGCGCCAGCAGCTTCGGGTATAGCGGTAATACGCAGTATTTT.

This chain uses TRBV4-1 with TRBJ1-1, with D tentatively TRBD1 (5 bases). This CDR3 has 15 residues. Between the trimmed V and J ends, which lost 0 bases and 0 bases, there was a span of 8 bases. Looked up from germline, CDR1 is MGHRA and CDR2 is YSYEKL. The CDR3 region is CASSQDRELNTEAFF. DNA for the CDR3: TGCGCCAGCAGCCAAGACAGGGAATTGAACACTGAAGCTTTCTTT.

The CDR3 reads CAISEGQGRTLSSYEQYF. CDR3 coding DNA: TGTGCCATCAGTGAAGGGCAGGGGCGAACCCTTAGCTCCTACGAGCAGTACTTC. The V gene is TRBV10-3, the J gene TRBJ2-7; tentative D call: TRBD1 (6 bases). The V end lost 3 bases, the J end lost 0 bases, and 21 bases lay between the germline ends. The germline gives CDR1 ENHRY, CDR2 SYGVKD. The CDR3 has 18 residues.

The V call is TRBV23-1, the J call TRBJ2-1, with D uncertain. TRBV23-1 is noted as an ORF with a role that remains uncertain. This CDR3 contains 13 residues. V gave up 6 bases and J gave up 10 bases, with 16 bases separating them. CDR3: CASRRSGIREQFF. CDR3 DNA: TGCGCCAGCAGAAGAAGTGGTATCCGGGAGCAGTTCTTC.

The chain links TRBV9 to TRBJ1-6; D unclear. Germline-derived CDR1 and CDR2 are SGDLS and YYNGEE. This CDR3 is 16 amino acids long. V was shortened by 0 bases and J by 0 bases, with 7 bases between the two germline ends. CDR3 sequence (DNA): TGTGCCAGCAGCGTAGGGCTCCGCTCCTATAATTCACCCCTCCACTTT. This encodes CASSVGLRSYNSPLHF. The full variable domain, completed using reference TRBV9 and TRBJ1-6, is DSGVTQTPKHLITATGQRVTLRCSPRSGDLSVYWYQQSLDQGLQFLIQYYNGEERAKGNILERFSAQQFPDLHSELNLSSLELGDSALYFCASSVGLRSYNSPLHFGNGTRLTVT.

The rearrangement joins TRBV30 to TRBJ1-2; 8 bases line up with TRBD1. The CDR3 spans 14 residues. J gave up 0 bases and V 4 bases, and 4 bases lay outside the gene matches. Germline lookup yields CDR1 GTSNPN and CDR2 SVGIG (reference sequence). CDR3 nucleotides: TGTGCCTGGACCTTGGGACAGGCTAACTATGGCTACACCTTC. This translates into CAWTLGQANYGYTF.

V gene TRBV19 combines with J gene TRBJ2-1, with 7 nucleotides matching TRBD1. The V and J ends lost 4 bases and 1 base, in that order; junction bases with no gene match: 7. The germline V gene encodes CDR1 LNHDA and CDR2 SQIVND (reference sequence). This CDR3 spans 16 amino acids. CDR3 protein: CASSRLQGWSYNEQFF. The CDR3 nucleotides are TGTGCCAGTAGTAGGCTACAGGGGTGGTCCTACAATGAGCAGTTCTTC.

This clone appeared a few times. The V gene is TRBV18, the J gene TRBJ1-1; possibly TRBD1 for D (6 bases). CDR1 KGHSH and CDR2 LQKENI come from the germline V gene. This CDR3 is built from 14 residues. Trimming pared 5 bases from V and 0 bases from J, leaving 10 bases between. This chain's CDR3 is CASSWGRMNTEAFF. The CDR3 nucleotides read TGTGCCAGCTCATGGGGGCGCATGAACACTGAAGCTTTCTTT.

This chain joins TRBV9 and TRBJ2-2; D possibly corresponds to TRBD2 (5 bases). The germline V gene encodes CDR1 SGDLS and CDR2 YYNGEE. The CDR3 has 14 amino acids. Deletions cut 2 bases from V and 0 bases from J, with 5 bases between. CDR3 bases: TGTGCCAGCAGCGTCGGGGCGAACACCGGGGAGCTGTTTTTT. It yields the protein CASSVGANTGELFF.

This clone has a single count. This chain joins TRBV6-6 and TRBJ2-1, with TRBD2 as a possible D gene (6 bases). Trimming removed 0 bases at V and 5 bases at J, with 11 bases between. The CDR3 covers 15 residues. The germline CDR1 and CDR2 sequences are MNHNY and SVGAGI (reference sequence). CDR3 in DNA: TGTGCCAGCAGTTACTCGCGGGGCGGGAACAATGAGCAGTTCTTC. Amino acids: CASSYSRGGNNEQFF.

The chain employs TRBV27 and TRBJ2-5; 7 positions agree with TRBD1. CDR1 and CDR2 (germline): MNHEY, SMNVEV (reference sequence). The trim removed 6 bases at V and 6 bases at J, leaving 7 bases unmatched. The CDR3 consists of 13 residues. The CDR3 region is CASRGGAVKTQYF. CDR3 DNA sequence: TGTGCCAGCAGAGGGGGCGCGGTGAAGACCCAGTACTTC.

The chain combines TRBV6-6 with TRBJ2-7, with no clear D. In germline, CDR1 is MNHNY, CDR2 SVGAGI (reference sequence). The CDR3 extends over 13 amino acids. V was shortened by 4 bases and J by 4 bases, with 11 bases between the two germline ends. The CDR3 region has the DNA TGTGCCAGCAGTTCCCCAGCGTCTTACGAGCAGTACTTC. Translation gives CASSSPASYEQYF.

The chain is built from TRBV4-1 and TRBJ2-2; 10 nucleotides agree with TRBD2. After removal of 2 bases from V and 6 bases from J, the junction contained 9 bases not matched to a gene. CDR1 and CDR2 (germline): MGHRA, YSYEKL. CDR3 length: 17 residues. The CDR3 nucleotides read TGCGCCAGCAGCCAACACCCAAGCGGGGGGGCCCCCGGGGAGCTGTTTTTT. Its protein is CASSQHPSGGAPGELFF.

In DNA form, the CDR3 reads TGTGCCAGCAGACCCGGGACTAGCGGGAGGGGCACAGATACGCAGTATTTT. This gives the protein CASRPGTSGRGTDTQYF. The rearrangement uses TRBV7-8 and TRBJ2-3; 16 bases align to TRBD2. This CDR3 is built from 17 residues. Germline CDR1 is SGHVS and CDR2 is FQNEAQ. The ends lost 6 bases at V and 1 base at J; junction bases unmatched: 4.

The chain employs TRBV10-3 and TRBJ1-5; 7 bases map to TRBD1. V lost 6 bases and J lost 5; bases outside the gene matches: 7. The CDR3 loop spans 14 amino acids. Germline V gives CDR1 ENHRY, CDR2 SYGVKD. The CDR3 is CAISSTGVDQPQHF. The CDR3 nucleotides read TGTGCCATCAGCTCTACAGGGGTGGATCAGCCCCAGCATTTT.

The chain is built from TRBV7-2 and TRBJ1-1; tentatively, D is TRBD1 (6 bases). This CDR3 has 14 amino acids. V was trimmed by 2 bases and J by 11 bases, leaving 18 bases between them. Germline V gives CDR1 SGHTA, CDR2 FQGNSA. The CDR3 DNA follows: TGTGCCAGCAGCTTATTACAGGGCCTCCGGACTGCTTTCTTT. The encoded protein is CASSLLQGLRTAFF.

This clone was seen a few times. This chain links TRBV13 with TRBJ2-3; TRBD2 matches 12 bases. J was trimmed by 2 bases and V by 7 bases; bases with no gene match: 4. The CDR3 extends over 15 amino acids. Per germline, CDR1 PRHDT and CDR2 FYEKMQ (reference sequence). The CDR3 loop is CASTRLAGVTDTQYF. The CDR3 DNA reads TGTGCCAGCACCCGACTAGCGGGGGTCACAGATACGCAGTATTTT.

The chain joins TRBV28 to TRBJ1-5; D call uncertain. V lost 2 bases, J lost 5 bases, and 7 bases lay in between. This CDR3 region has 13 residues. CDR1 MDHEN and CDR2 SYDVKM come from the germline V gene. CDR3: CASSLEEYQPQHF. The CDR3 DNA sequence: TGTGCCAGCAGTTTAGAGGAATATCAGCCCCAGCATTTT. Supplemented by reference TRBV28 and TRBJ1-5, the full variable domain reads DVKVTQSSRYLVKRTGEKVFLECVQDMDHENMFWYRQDPGLGLRLIYFSYDVKMKEKGDIPEGYSVSREKKERFSLILESASTNQTSMYLCASSLEEYQPQHFGDGTRLSIL.

This clone was detected only once. This chain uses TRBV11-3 with TRBJ2-2, with 7 bases lining up with TRBD1. V shed 6 bases, J shed 1 base, and the junction held 20 bases outside the gene matches. This CDR3 comprises 20 residues. The germline V gene has CDR1 SGHNT and CDR2 YENEEA. For the CDR3, the DNA is TGTGCCAGCAGTGAGTCCTGGGGGACAGAGAGTGATGGGAACACCGGGGAGCTGTTTTTT. This encodes CASSESWGTESDGNTGELFF.

The rearrangement links TRBV27 to TRBJ2-7, with D maybe TRBD2 (6 bases). CDR1 MNHEY and CDR2 SMNVEV come from the germline V gene (reference sequence). This CDR3 region has 15 residues. V was pared by 5 bases and J by 3 bases, with 17 bases between. CDR3 DNA sequence: TGTGCCAGCAGTCTCCGGCCGTTCGGGGGCTACGAGCAGTACTTC. This encodes CASSLRPFGGYEQYF.

This rearrangement joins TRBV4-1 to TRBJ2-2; D gene unclear. The CDR3 runs to 15 residues. V was pared by 2 bases and J by 5 bases, with 12 bases between. Per germline, CDR1 MGHRA and CDR2 YSYEKL. This CDR3 is CASSQNPERTGELFF. DNA of the CDR3: TGCGCCAGCAGCCAAAATCCGGAGCGAACCGGGGAGCTGTTTTTT.

This chain uses TRBV7-8 with TRBJ2-5; 14 bases are shared with TRBD2. The V gene's germline CDR1 is SGHVS and CDR2 FQNEAQ. Trimming at V came to 4 bases and at J to 5 bases, leaving 9 bases not matched to a gene. The CDR3 contains 17 residues. The DNA for the CDR3 is TGTGCCAGCAGCTCCCGGACTAGCGGGGGGCGTGGGGAGACCCAGTACTTC. It encodes CASSSRTSGGRGETQYF.

The CDR3 here is CASSVALAGGGPDTQYF. The CDR3 nucleotides are TGTGCCAGCAGCGTAGCTCTAGCGGGGGGGGGACCAGATACGCAGTATTTT. This sequence joins TRBV9 and TRBJ2-3; 12 positions agree with TRBD2. CDR1 and CDR2 from the germline V gene are SGDLS and YYNGEE. V lost 0 bases and J lost 4; bases outside the gene matches: 6. The CDR3 length is 17 residues.